The entry that follows covers one T cell receptor (beta chain) sequence. What it recognizes is unknown. The PCR had 60 Vbeta and 13 Jbeta primers. TCRdb keeps only in-frame clones here, not all; method: immunoSEQ multiplex PCR. Of under 120,000 clones listed, more than 60% are singletons. The data were taken from a study of cytomegalovirus exposure and HLA in healthy donors. Study-wide background: Ancestry clustering placed roughly 86% of more than 350 genotyped donors in the Caucasian-associated cluster. Study-wide results and caveats: Later analysis suggested links between common viral pathogens and several top significant clusters. In a later analysis, a missense DCLRE1C variant was linked to TCR beta V- and J-gene trimming. The study listed 150 to 200 cytomegalovirus-associated TCR beta chains.

Looked up from germline, CDR1 is LNHDA and CDR2 is SQIVND (reference sequence). The ends were cut back, 6 bases at V and 5 bases at J, with 10 bases in the middle. The CDR3 covers 12 residues. V and J are TRBV19 and TRBJ1-1, with a weak D call TRBD1 (5 bases). This receptor was identified in a female donor in good health and CMV-seropositive. Sequenced: PBMCs. CDR3: CASSEQGTEAFF. The CDR3 DNA follows: TGTGCCAGTAGCGAGCAGGGTACTGAAGCTTTCTTT. Based on the CDR3 plus reference TRBV19 and TRBJ1-1, the full variable domain is DGGITQSPKYLFRKEGQNVTLSCEQNLNHDAMYWYRQDPGQGLRLIYYSQIVNDFQKGDIAEGYSVSREKKESFPLTVTSAQKNPTAFYLCASSEQGTEAFFGQGTRLTVV.